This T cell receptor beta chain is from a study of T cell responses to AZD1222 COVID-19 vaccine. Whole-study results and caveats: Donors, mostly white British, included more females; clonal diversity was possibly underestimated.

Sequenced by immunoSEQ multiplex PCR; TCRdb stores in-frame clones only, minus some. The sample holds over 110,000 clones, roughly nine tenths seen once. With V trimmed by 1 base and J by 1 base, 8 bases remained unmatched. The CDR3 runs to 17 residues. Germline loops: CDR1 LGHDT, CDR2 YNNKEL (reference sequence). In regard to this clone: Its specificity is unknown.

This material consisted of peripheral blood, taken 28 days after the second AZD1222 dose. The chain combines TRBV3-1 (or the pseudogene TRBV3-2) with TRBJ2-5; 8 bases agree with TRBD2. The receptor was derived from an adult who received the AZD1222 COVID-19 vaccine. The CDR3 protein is CASSQGRSGGFQETQYF. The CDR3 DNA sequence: TGTGCCAGCAGCCAAGGTCGCAGCGGGGGTTTCCAAGAGACCCAGTACTTC.